The 21 T cell receptor beta chains in this list originate from one sample, sequenced in a study of regulatory T cells in long-lasting Graves disease (dated by TCRdb to the early 2020s). The label giving this sample's time point can be read as: newly diagnosed GD, antithyroid drugs for less than 3 months. For both TCR sequencing and RNA sequencing, RNA was extracted from PBMCs in TRIzol. Library creation used multiplex PCR. This sample was sequenced with an Illumina HiSeq 4000. TCR beta libraries were built with iRepertoire HTBI primers and Arm-PCR amplification of CDR3 regions. In TCRdb, the public reads were trimmed at Q25 with fastp and aligned with MiXCR, with productive beta chains retained. Each CDR3 protein gets just one entry, which takes the most common genes and DNA from the rows behind it. Within this sample are about 220,000 distinct CDR3 sequences, with around 19% of them counted one time only. The top ten constitute 10% to 15% of the sample.

The same sample was also used in a study of T cells in Graves' hyperthyroidism and ophthalmopathy.

The sample here was peripheral blood mononuclear cells (PBMCs), taken at new diagnosis, from a patient treated with antithyroid drugs. Receptor source: a woman in her thirties with Graves disease. Donor details come from another sample of the same person, matched by shared clones.

This clonotype has a count of ten or more. V is TRBV5-1 and J is TRBJ2-1; 8 bases are shared with TRBD1. The germline CDR1 and CDR2 sequences are SGHRS and YFSETQ. V shed 2 bases, J shed 6 bases, and the junction held 10 bases outside the gene matches. This CDR3 is 16 amino acids long. CDR3 DNA: TGCGCCAGCAGCTTTATACCAGGGGGCGTTCGCAATGAGCAGTTCTTC. It encodes CASSFIPGGVRNEQFF.

This clonotype was seen at least ten times. The chain recombines TRBV29-1 with TRBJ1-1; 9 bases align to TRBD1. Germline V CDR1 and CDR2: SQVTM, ANQGSEA. V was clipped by 0 bases and J by 4 bases; unmatched bases: 9. The length of the CDR3 is 16 residues. DNA for the CDR3: TGCAGCGTTGAAGATCTTCCCCGGACAGGGGTCACTGAAGCTTTCTTT. It specifies CSVEDLPRTGVTEAFF.

This clonotype was counted at least ten times. This chain connects TRBV28 to TRBJ1-4, with D hard to call. This CDR3 spans 12 amino acids. Germline loops: CDR1 MDHEN, CDR2 SYDVKM. The V gene lost 7 bases and the J gene lost 5 bases, with 8 bases spanning the gap. The CDR3 sequence is CASKEANEKLFF. CDR3 bases: TGTGCCAGCAAAGAGGCCAATGAAAAACTGTTTTTT.

V gene TRBV29-1 combines with J gene TRBJ2-2; D assignment may be TRBD1 or TRBD2 (5 bases each). The CDR3 runs 13 residues. Trimming removed 6 bases from V and 4 bases from J, with 12 bases in between. Germline lookup yields CDR1 SQVTM and CDR2 ANQGSEA. The CDR3 spells CSVSNGATGELFF. The CDR3 nucleotides read TGCAGCGTGTCAAACGGGGCCACCGGGGAGCTGTTTTTT.

Remarks on this clonotype: A read error is possible here, since a much larger clone lies one base away. V and J are TRBV18 and TRBJ2-2; D unresolved. The ends were cut back, 0 bases at V and 6 bases at J, with 8 bases in the middle. CDR3 length: 14 residues. Germline V CDR1 and CDR2: KGHSH, LQKENI. Here the CDR3 DNA reads TGTGCCAGCTCACCACCGGTGGTCCCCGGGGAGCTGTTTTTT. Translated: CASSPPVVPGELFF.

This clonotype has ten or more counts. The chain has TRBV6-1 and TRBJ1-2, with D possibly matching TRBD1 (6 bases). CDR1 is MNHNS, CDR2 SASEGT, per germline. Trimming removed 5 bases from V and 4 bases from J, with 14 bases in between. The CDR3 contains 14 residues. The CDR3 DNA reads as TGTGCCAGCAGTCCCGCCCGGACAGTCTATGGCTACACCTTC. Translated, it gives CASSPARTVYGYTF.

This clonotype was seen a single time. The chain recombines TRBV12-3 or TRBV12-4 with TRBJ2-7; the D call may be TRBD1 or TRBD2 (6 bases each). This CDR3 is built from 16 residues. V gave up 1 base and J gave up 1 base, with 14 bases separating them. The CDR3 nucleotides are TGTGCCAGCAGTTTAGGGGGGGCCTTTACTTCCTACGAGCAGTACTTC. Protein product: CASSLGGAFTSYEQYF.

The genes are TRBV24-1 and TRBJ2-1; 12 bases fit TRBD2. The germline CDR1 and CDR2 sequences are KGHDR and SFDVKD. CDR3 size: 17 residues. The ends lost 2 bases at V and 9 bases at J; junction bases unmatched: 10. The CDR3 loop is CATSDWTSGILGPEQFF. CDR3 bases: TGTGCCACCAGTGATTGGACTAGCGGGATCTTAGGGCCTGAGCAGTTCTTC.

There are many counts of this clonotype. This chain links TRBV5-1 with TRBJ1-5, with TRBD1 identical over 9 bases. Germline-derived CDR1 and CDR2 are SGHRS and YFSETQ. V gave up 0 bases and J gave up 1 base; unmatched junction bases: 5. This CDR3 is built from 17 residues. The chain's CDR3 is CASSLDPGQGSNQPQHF. CDR3 DNA: TGCGCCAGCAGCTTGGACCCGGGACAGGGAAGCAATCAGCCCCAGCATTTT.

This clonotype was recorded at least ten times. The chain employs TRBV19 and TRBJ2-1, with D possibly TRBD2 on 5 matching bases. The CDR3 runs to 14 residues. V was pared by 6 bases and J by 8 bases, with 17 bases between. In germline, CDR1 is LNHDA, CDR2 SQIVND (reference sequence). In DNA, the CDR3 is TGTGCCAGTAGCCCAACCTGGGAGAGGGATGAGCAGTTCTTC. This codes for CASSPTWERDEQFF.

The table lists this clonotype with many counts. The rearrangement uses TRBV2 and TRBJ1-2, with D tentatively TRBD1 (5 bases). This CDR3 is built from 16 residues. V gave up 6 bases and J gave up 8 bases, with 25 bases separating them. Looked up from germline, CDR1 is SNHLY and CDR2 is FYNNEI. CDR3 DNA: TGTGCCAGCAGCTCTGGTTCAAGGACGGGGCGAGAGGGCTACACCTTC. Protein: CASSSGSRTGREGYTF.

This clonotype was counted at least ten times. The genes are TRBV28 and TRBJ2-3; 10 bases line up with TRBD2. Trimming cost V 6 bases and J 6 bases; bases outside gene matches: 9. The CDR3 has 15 residues. CDR1 MDHEN and CDR2 SYDVKM come from the germline V gene. In DNA form, the CDR3 reads TGTGCCAGCAGCGGAGCGGGAGGGGTCCAGGATACGCAGTATTTT. Translation: CASSGAGGVQDTQYF.

This clonotype was observed many times. The chain joins TRBV18 to TRBJ1-1; a possible D gene is TRBD1 (5 bases). Per the germline V gene, CDR1 is KGHSH and CDR2 is LQKENI. V lost 2 bases and J lost 5, with 15 bases in between. The length of the CDR3 is 15 residues. CDR3 in DNA: TGTGCCAGCTCACCAAGAGGGCAGGGAGGGACTGAAGCTTTCTTT. This gives the protein CASSPRGQGGTEAFF.

This clonotype was counted ten times or more. The chain employs TRBV2 and TRBJ1-6; 9 bases match TRBD1. After removal of 6 bases from V and 7 bases from J, the junction contained 4 bases not matched to a gene. Per the germline V gene, CDR1 is SNHLY and CDR2 is FYNNEI. The CDR3 is 14 amino acids. CDR3 DNA: TGTGCCAGCAGGGGGACAGGGAGAAATTCACCCCTCCACTTT. It codes for CASRGTGRNSPLHF. The variable domain in full, completed from reference TRBV2 and TRBJ1-6, reads EPEVTQTPSHQVTQMGQEVILRCVPISNHLYFYWYRQILGQKVEFLVSFYNNEISEKSEIFDDQFSVERPDGSNFTLKIRSTKLEDSAMYFCASRGTGRNSPLHFGNGTRLTVT.

This clonotype has a count of ten or more. The rearrangement joins TRBV7-8 to TRBJ1-1; 7 bases fit TRBD1. V dropped 1 base and J dropped 2; count of bases not matched to a gene: 4. The CDR3 runs to 15 residues. Germline V gene lookup returns CDR1 SGHVS and CDR2 FQNEAQ. CDR3 region: CASSLVAGGNTEAFF. The CDR3 region has the DNA TGTGCCAGCAGCTTAGTAGCAGGGGGAAACACTGAAGCTTTCTTT.

V and J are TRBV20-1 and TRBJ1-1, with D maybe TRBD1 (5 bases). This CDR3 comprises 14 residues. V lost 5 bases and J 3 bases, leaving 16 bases between the germline ends. From germline, CDR1 is DFQATT and CDR2 SNEGSKA (reference sequence). The CDR3 DNA follows: TGCAGTGCTCGTCCGGGGGAGGGAGACACTGAAGCTTTCTTT. The encoded protein is CSARPGEGDTEAFF.

This clonotype was observed at least ten times. The J gene is TRBJ2-7, the V gene TRBV3-1; D tentatively fits TRBD1 or TRBD2 (5 bases each). Trimming left V 8 bases short and J 2 bases short, with 19 bases between. In germline, CDR1 is LGHDT, CDR2 YNNKEL (reference sequence). CDR3 length equals 15 residues. The CDR3 nucleotides read TGTGCCAGCGGCACCCACCGGGACGGCCCCTACGAGCAGTACTTC. This sequence encodes CASGTHRDGPYEQYF.

This clonotype was counted many times. The genes are TRBV5-1 and TRBJ2-5; D perhaps matches TRBD1 (6 bases). CDR3 length: 14 amino acids. The V gene lost 2 bases and the J gene lost 3 bases, with 11 bases spanning the gap. Germline values: CDR1 SGHRS, CDR2 YFSETQ. CDR3 DNA sequence: TGCGCCAGCAGCTTACGGACAGAGGAAGAGACCCAGTACTTC. Its protein product is CASSLRTEEETQYF.

This clonotype showed up many times. The rearrangement uses TRBV19 and TRBJ2-7; 8 nucleotides align to TRBD1. This CDR3 spans 15 amino acids. CDR1 and CDR2 from the germline V gene are LNHDA and SQIVND (reference sequence). Trimming cost V 5 bases and J 2 bases; bases outside gene matches: 8. In DNA form, the CDR3 reads TGTGCCAGTAGTGGATGGGGACAGGCCCCCTACGAGCAGTACTTC. It specifies CASSGWGQAPYEQYF.

In its sample, this clonotype was seen many times. A much larger clone lies a single base off, so this may be a read error. This rearrangement joins TRBV28 to TRBJ1-2, with TRBD1 identical over 8 bases. CDR1 is MDHEN, CDR2 SYDVKM, per germline. This CDR3 spans 15 amino acids. The CDR3 DNA sequence: TGTGTCAGCAGTTTGAGGGCAGGGGGCTACTATGGCTACACCTTC. It yields the protein CVSSLRAGGYYGYTF.

The V gene is TRBV18, the J gene TRBJ1-1; D unclear. V was shortened by 3 bases and J by 1 base, with 9 bases between the two germline ends. Germline loops: CDR1 KGHSH, CDR2 LQKENI. CDR3 size: 14 residues. The CDR3 reads CASSPFGSNTEAFF. The CDR3 bases are TGTGCCAGCTCACCCTTTGGATCGAACACTGAAGCTTTCTTT.